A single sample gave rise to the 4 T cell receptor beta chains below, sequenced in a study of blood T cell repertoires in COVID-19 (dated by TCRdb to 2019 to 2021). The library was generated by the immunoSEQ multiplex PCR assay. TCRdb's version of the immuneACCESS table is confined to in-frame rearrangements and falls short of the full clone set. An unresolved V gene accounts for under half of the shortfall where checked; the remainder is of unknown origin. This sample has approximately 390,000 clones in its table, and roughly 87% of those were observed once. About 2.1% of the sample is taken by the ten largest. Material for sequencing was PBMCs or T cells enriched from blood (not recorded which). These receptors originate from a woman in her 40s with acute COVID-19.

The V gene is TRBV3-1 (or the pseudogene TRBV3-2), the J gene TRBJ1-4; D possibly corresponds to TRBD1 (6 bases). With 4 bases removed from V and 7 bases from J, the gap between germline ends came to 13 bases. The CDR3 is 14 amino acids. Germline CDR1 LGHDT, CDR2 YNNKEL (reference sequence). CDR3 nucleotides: TGTGCCAGCAGCCTTTCAGGGGAAGGTGAAAAACTGTTTTTT. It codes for CASSLSGEGEKLFF.

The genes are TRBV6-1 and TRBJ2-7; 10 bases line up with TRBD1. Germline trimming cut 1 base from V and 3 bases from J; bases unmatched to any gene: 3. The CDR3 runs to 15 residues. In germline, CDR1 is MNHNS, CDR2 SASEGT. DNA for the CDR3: TGTGCCAGCAGTGAAGGGGGGACAGGGGTCTACGAGCAGTACTTC. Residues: CASSEGGTGVYEQYF.

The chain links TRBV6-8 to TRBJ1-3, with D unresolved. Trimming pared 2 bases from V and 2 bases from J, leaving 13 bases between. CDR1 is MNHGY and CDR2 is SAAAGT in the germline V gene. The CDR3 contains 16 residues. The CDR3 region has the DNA TGTGCCAGCAGTTACCCCGGGGTCCTCGCTGGAAACACCATATATTTT. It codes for CASSYPGVLAGNTIYF.

The CDR3 here is CASSSHLQGVSTDTQYF. As DNA, the CDR3 is TGTGCCAGCAGTTCCCACCTACAGGGGGTTAGCACAGATACGCAGTATTTT. The chain combines TRBV27 with TRBJ2-3; TRBD1 aligns across 8 bases. The J segment lost 0 bases and the V segment lost 4 bases, leaving 9 bases of the junction unmatched. The CDR3 loop spans 17 amino acids. Germline CDR1 and CDR2: MNHEY and SMNVEV (reference sequence).